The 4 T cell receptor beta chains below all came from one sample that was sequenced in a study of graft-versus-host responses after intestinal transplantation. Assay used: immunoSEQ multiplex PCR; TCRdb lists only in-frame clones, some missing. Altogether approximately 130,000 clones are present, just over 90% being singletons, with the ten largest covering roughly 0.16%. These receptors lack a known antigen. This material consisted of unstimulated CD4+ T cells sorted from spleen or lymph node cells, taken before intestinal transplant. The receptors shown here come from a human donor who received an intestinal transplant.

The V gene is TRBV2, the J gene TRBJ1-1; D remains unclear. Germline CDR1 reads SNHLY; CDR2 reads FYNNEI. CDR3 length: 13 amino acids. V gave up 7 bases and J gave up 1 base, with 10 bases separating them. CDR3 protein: CASKPLRNTEAFF. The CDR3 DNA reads TGTGCCAGCAAACCACTAAGGAACACTGAAGCTTTCTTT.

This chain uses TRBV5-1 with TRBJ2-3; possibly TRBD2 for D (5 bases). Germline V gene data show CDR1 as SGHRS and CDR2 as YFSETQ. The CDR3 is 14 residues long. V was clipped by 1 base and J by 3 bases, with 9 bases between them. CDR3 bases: TGCGCCAGCAGCTTGCGGGGAGAAACAGATACGCAGTATTTT. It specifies CASSLRGETDTQYF.

CDR3 sequence (DNA): TGTGCCAGCAGTGAAATAAGGAGCACAGATACGCAGTATTTT. This codes for CASSEIRSTDTQYF. The chain employs TRBV6-1 and TRBJ2-3; no clear D. The CDR3 has 14 residues. V lost 2 bases to trimming and J lost 0 bases, with 6 bases between them. The germline V gene encodes CDR1 MNHNS and CDR2 SASEGT.

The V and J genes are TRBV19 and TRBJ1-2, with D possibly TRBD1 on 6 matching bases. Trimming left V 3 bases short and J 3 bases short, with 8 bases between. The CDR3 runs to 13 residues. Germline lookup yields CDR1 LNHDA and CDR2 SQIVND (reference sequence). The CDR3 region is CASSIPGDYGYTF. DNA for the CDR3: TGTGCCAGTAGTATCCCAGGGGACTATGGCTACACCTTC.